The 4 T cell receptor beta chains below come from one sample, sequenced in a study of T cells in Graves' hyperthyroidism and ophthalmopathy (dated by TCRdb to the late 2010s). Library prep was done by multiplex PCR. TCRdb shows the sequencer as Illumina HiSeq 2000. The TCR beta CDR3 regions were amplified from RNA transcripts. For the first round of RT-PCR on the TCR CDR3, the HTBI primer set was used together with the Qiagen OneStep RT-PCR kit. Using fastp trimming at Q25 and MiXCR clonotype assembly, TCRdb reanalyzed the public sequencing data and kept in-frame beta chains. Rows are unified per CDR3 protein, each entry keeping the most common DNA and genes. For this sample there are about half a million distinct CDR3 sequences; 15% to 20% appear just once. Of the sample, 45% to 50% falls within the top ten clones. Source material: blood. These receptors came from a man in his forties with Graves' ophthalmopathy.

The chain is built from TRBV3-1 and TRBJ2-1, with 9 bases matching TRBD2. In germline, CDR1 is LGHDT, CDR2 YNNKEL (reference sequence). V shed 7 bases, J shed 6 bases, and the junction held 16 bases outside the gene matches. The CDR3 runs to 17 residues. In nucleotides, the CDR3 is TGTGCCAGCACACCCGGTTTTCAGCTAGCGGGGCTCAATGAGCAGTTCTTC. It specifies CASTPGFQLAGLNEQFF.

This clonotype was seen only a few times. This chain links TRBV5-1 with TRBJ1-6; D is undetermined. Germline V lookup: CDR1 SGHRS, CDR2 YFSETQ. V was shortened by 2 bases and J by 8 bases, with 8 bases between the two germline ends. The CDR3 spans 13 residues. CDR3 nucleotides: TGCGCCAGCAGCTTAGGGAGAGATTCACCCCTCCACTTT. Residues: CASSLGRDSPLHF.

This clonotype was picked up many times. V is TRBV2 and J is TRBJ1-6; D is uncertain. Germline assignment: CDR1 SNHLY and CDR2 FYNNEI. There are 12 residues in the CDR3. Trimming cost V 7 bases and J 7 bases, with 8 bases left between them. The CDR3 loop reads CASKVINSPLHF. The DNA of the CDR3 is TGTGCCAGCAAGGTCATCAATTCACCCCTCCACTTT.

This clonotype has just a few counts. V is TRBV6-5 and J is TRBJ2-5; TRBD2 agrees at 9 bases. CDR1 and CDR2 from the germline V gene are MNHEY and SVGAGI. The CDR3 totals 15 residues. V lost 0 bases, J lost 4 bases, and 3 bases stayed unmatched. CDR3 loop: CASSYSGLAGETQYF. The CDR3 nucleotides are TGTGCCAGCAGTTACTCGGGACTAGCAGGAGAGACCCAGTACTTC.